The rows below give T cell receptor beta chains drawn from one sample of a study of OX40 agonist ivuxolimab in advanced cancers. Sequencing used immunoSEQ multiplex PCR; TCRdb keeps in-frame clones, though not all of them. The data contain just over 60,000 clones, 92% of them singletons. This material consisted of CD4+ or CD8+ T cells sorted from blood, taken in a trial of the OX40 agonist ivuxolimab. The source is an adult with an advanced solid tumor such as melanoma, head and neck, liver or kidney cancer. CDR3s include the opening cysteine and the closing phenylalanine or tryptophan. D genes are given only for firm matches. The listing skips clone size in some rows; elsewhere it reads once, few, many or a size class.

V gene: TRBV5-1
D gene: .
J gene: TRBJ1-1
clone size: .
CDR3 DNA: TGCGCCAGCAGCGGCTACAGAGGGACTGAAGCTTTCTTT
CDR3 protein: CASSGYRGTEAFF

V gene: TRBV27
D gene: .
J gene: TRBJ2-7
clone size: .
CDR3 DNA: TGTGCCAGCAGTTTGGTGGTTACTAGCAACTCCTACGAGCAGTACTTC
CDR3 protein: CASSLVVTSNSYEQYF

V gene: TRBV7-9
D gene: .
J gene: TRBJ2-1
clone size: .
CDR3 DNA: TGTGCCAGCGGCAGGGGGGGGTTGCCCTACAATGAGCAGTTCTTC
CDR3 protein: CASGRGGLPYNEQFF

V gene: TRBV6-1
D gene: .
J gene: TRBJ1-5
clone size: .
CDR3 DNA: TGTGCCAGCAGTGTCGCTGGCGGGCCTAATCAGCCCCAGCATTTT
CDR3 protein: CASSVAGGPNQPQHF

V gene: TRBV5-6
D gene: .
J gene: TRBJ2-1
clone size: .
CDR3 DNA: TGTGCCAGCAGCTTGTGGGATGAGCAGTTCTTC
CDR3 protein: CASSLWDEQFF

V gene: TRBV6-5
D gene: .
J gene: TRBJ2-7
clone size: few
CDR3 DNA: TGTGCCAGCAGTTACTCGAGCCTAGTCTCCTACGAGCAGTACTTC
CDR3 protein: CASSYSSLVSYEQYF

V gene: TRBV11-2
D gene: TRBD1
J gene: TRBJ1-5
clone size: .
CDR3 DNA: TGTGCCAGCAGCTTAGGGCCCAGGGGGGATCAGCCCCAGCATTTT
CDR3 protein: CASSLGPRGDQPQHF

V gene: TRBV11-2
D gene: TRBD1
J gene: TRBJ2-7
clone size: .
CDR3 DNA: TGTGCCAGCAGCCCGGATTACAGGGGTGTTGGGTACTTC
CDR3 protein: CASSPDYRGVGYF

V gene: TRBV6-1
D gene: TRBD2
J gene: TRBJ2-1
clone size: .
CDR3 DNA: TGTGCCAGCAGTGAAGATTTCCTAGCGGGGGGGTTCTTATACAATGAGCAGTTCTTC
CDR3 protein: CASSEDFLAGGFLYNEQFF

V gene: TRBV28
D gene: .
J gene: TRBJ1-2
clone size: .
CDR3 DNA: TGTGCCAGCAGTGGGTCCTTCTATGGCTACACCTTC
CDR3 protein: CASSGSFYGYTF

V gene: TRBV6-6
D gene: .
J gene: TRBJ1-2
clone size: .
CDR3 DNA: TGTGCCACTAATTGGGCCCCCGGCTACACCTTC
CDR3 protein: CATNWAPGYTF

V gene: TRBV18
D gene: .
J gene: TRBJ2-7
clone size: .
CDR3 DNA: TGTGCCAGCTCACCACGCAGGGGCTCCTACGAGCAGTACTTC
CDR3 protein: CASSPRRGSYEQYF

V gene: TRBV6-1
D gene: TRBD1
J gene: TRBJ1-3
clone size: .
CDR3 DNA: TGTGCCAGTGCCGGGACAGGGCAGGCTGGAAACACCATATATTTT
CDR3 protein: CASAGTGQAGNTIYF

V gene: TRBV7-9
D gene: TRBD1
J gene: TRBJ1-1
clone size: .
CDR3 DNA: TGTGCCAGCAGCCTTGGACAGGCGAACACTGAAGCTTTCTTT
CDR3 protein: CASSLGQANTEAFF

V gene: TRBV29-1
D gene: TRBD1
J gene: TRBJ1-1
clone size: .
CDR3 DNA: TGCAGCGTCGTGGGACAGTCCGCGAACACTGAAGCTTTCTTT
CDR3 protein: CSVVGQSANTEAFF

V gene: TRBV9
D gene: .
J gene: TRBJ1-6
clone size: .
CDR3 DNA: TGTGCCAGCAGCGTAGGGGATGGGGGATCCCTCCACTTT
CDR3 protein: CASSVGDGGSLHF